This TCR beta chain originates from a study of T cell changes during pregnancy in multiple sclerosis. Sequencing was performed with immunoSEQ multiplex PCR; in TCRdb, only in-frame clones are kept and a portion is missing. The sample holds around 70,000 clones, around nine tenths seen once. The input for sequencing was peripheral blood, taken after pregnancy. This sequence originates from a female donor in good health, enrolled as a control in a pregnancy study.

The CDR3 region has the DNA TGTGCCAGCAGCTTGATAGCCTCTGGAAACACCATATATTTT. The encoded protein is CASSLIASGNTIYF. The chain couples TRBV5-5 to TRBJ1-3; no definite D call. Trimming took 1 base from V and 0 from J, leaving 5 bases between them. The CDR3 is 14 amino acids. Germline V gives CDR1 SGHKS, CDR2 YYEKEE (reference sequence).